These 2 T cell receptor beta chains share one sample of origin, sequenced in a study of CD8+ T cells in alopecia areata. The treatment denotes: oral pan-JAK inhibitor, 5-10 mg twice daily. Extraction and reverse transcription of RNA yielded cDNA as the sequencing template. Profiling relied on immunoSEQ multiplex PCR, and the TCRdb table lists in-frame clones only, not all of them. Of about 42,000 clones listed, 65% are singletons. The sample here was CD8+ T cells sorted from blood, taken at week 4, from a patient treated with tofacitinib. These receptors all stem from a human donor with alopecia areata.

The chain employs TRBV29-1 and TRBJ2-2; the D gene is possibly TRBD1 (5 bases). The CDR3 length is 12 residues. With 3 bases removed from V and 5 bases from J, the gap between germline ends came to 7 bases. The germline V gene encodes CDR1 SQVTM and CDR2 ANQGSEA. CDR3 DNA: TGCAGCGTTGACCAGGGTACCGGGGAGCTGTTTTTT. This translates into CSVDQGTGELFF.

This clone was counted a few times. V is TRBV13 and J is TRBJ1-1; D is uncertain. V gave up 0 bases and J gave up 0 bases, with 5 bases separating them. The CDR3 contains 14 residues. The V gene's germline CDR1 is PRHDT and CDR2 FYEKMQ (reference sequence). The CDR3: CASSLGGLNTEAFF. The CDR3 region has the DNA TGTGCCAGCAGCTTAGGCGGACTGAACACTGAAGCTTTCTTT. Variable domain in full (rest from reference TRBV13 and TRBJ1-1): AAGVIQSPRHLIKEKRETATLKCYPIPRHDTVYWYQQGPGQDPQFLISFYEKMQSDKGSIPDRFSAQQFSDYHSELNMSSLELGDSALYFCASSLGGLNTEAFFGQGTRLTVV.